One sample yielded the 20 T cell receptor beta chains listed below, sequenced in a study of regulatory T cells in long-lasting Graves disease. The time point was: persistent/refractory GD, antithyroid drugs over 5 years with positive TRAb. From PBMCs, RNA was extracted and then used to make the TCR library. Investigators prepared the TCR beta libraries by applying iRepertoire HTBI primers and Arm-PCR of CDR3 regions. TCRdb reprocessed the multiplex PCR reads via MiXCR and lists one record per CDR3 protein. Of 310,000 or so distinct CDR3 sequences listed, roughly 21% are singletons. The sequencing here drew on peripheral blood mononuclear cells (PBMCs), taken when the disease was refractory, from a patient treated with antithyroid drugs. These receptors originate from a female donor with Graves disease.

The chain recombines TRBV6-1 with TRBJ1-4, with 11 bases matching TRBD1. Germline values: CDR1 MNHNS, CDR2 SASEGT. The CDR3 is 15 amino acids. V gave up 3 bases and J gave up 6 bases; unmatched junction bases: 3. CDR3 amino acids: CASSDGTGGHEKLFF. The CDR3 nucleotides are TGTGCCAGCAGTGACGGGACAGGGGGACATGAAAAACTGTTTTTT.

The DNA for the CDR3 is TGTGCCAGCAGCTTAGATCCCAGGGGAAACTATGGCTACACCTTC. Translating it yields CASSLDPRGNYGYTF. The rearrangement joins TRBV7-8 to TRBJ1-2; D may be TRBD1 (6 bases). The CDR3 is 15 residues long. CDR1 is SGHVS and CDR2 is FQNEAQ in the germline V gene. Deletions cut 1 base from V and 2 bases from J, with 11 bases between.

At least ten counts were recorded for this clonotype. The chain joins TRBV3-1 to TRBJ1-1, with unresolved D. The germline V and J ends were trimmed by 0 bases and 1 base, with 6 bases remaining between them. The CDR3 is made up of 14 amino acids. The V gene's germline CDR1 is LGHDT and CDR2 YNNKEL (reference sequence). CDR3 sequence: CASSQEGANTEAFF. CDR3 in DNA: TGTGCCAGCAGCCAAGAGGGCGCGAACACTGAAGCTTTCTTT. The variable domain in full, with the rest retrieved from reference TRBV3-1 and TRBJ1-1, is DTAVSQTPKYLVTQMGNDKSIKCEQNLGHDTMYWYKQDSKKFLKIMFSYNNKELIINETVPNRFSPKSPDKAHLNLHINSLELGDSAVYFCASSQEGANTEAFFGQGTRLTVV.

This clonotype was observed at least ten times. The CDR3: CSAREDTNQETQYF. CDR3 nucleotides: TGCAGTGCTAGGGAGGACACCAACCAAGAGACCCAGTACTTC. V usage is TRBV20-1 and J usage is TRBJ2-5; D might be TRBD1 or TRBD2, each matching 5 bases. V was trimmed by 3 bases and J by 0 bases, leaving 11 bases between them. This CDR3 is built from 14 residues. Germline lookup yields CDR1 DFQATT and CDR2 SNEGSKA (reference sequence).

This clonotype occurred many times. The chain joins TRBV6-1 to TRBJ2-5, with TRBD2 matching over 8 bases. The CDR3 covers 16 residues. Germline V gene sequence: CDR1 MNHNS, CDR2 SASEGT. The V gene end was trimmed by 2 bases and the J gene end by 4 bases; junction bases not matched to a gene: 9. CDR3 sequence (DNA): TGTGCCAGCAGTGAAAACGCGGGGACTAGAGGAGAGACCCAGTACTTC. Protein product: CASSENAGTRGETQYF.

There are many counts of this clonotype. The V call is TRBV28, the J call TRBJ1-5; 10 bases map to TRBD1. The CDR3 is made up of 14 amino acids. Per the germline V gene, CDR1 is MDHEN and CDR2 is SYDVKM. Unmatched junction bases numbered 7, after V lost 8 bases and J lost 6 bases. The CDR3 loop is CASLDWTGGQPQHF. CDR3 bases: TGTGCCAGCCTGGATTGGACAGGGGGTCAGCCCCAGCATTTT.

This clonotype was detected many times. This chain uses TRBV28 with TRBJ1-5, with D uncertain. Trimming removed 4 bases at V and 2 bases at J, with 12 bases between. The CDR3 contains 15 residues. The germline gives CDR1 MDHEN, CDR2 SYDVKM. The CDR3 sequence: CASSSPSSGNQPQHF. CDR3 nucleotide sequence: TGTGCCAGCAGTTCCCCCTCGTCTGGCAATCAGCCCCAGCATTTT. Complete variable domain (other parts from reference TRBV28 and TRBJ1-5): DVKVTQSSRYLVKRTGEKVFLECVQDMDHENMFWYRQDPGLGLRLIYFSYDVKMKEKGDIPEGYSVSREKKERFSLILESASTNQTSMYLCASSSPSSGNQPQHFGDGTRLSIL.

This clonotype was counted a single time. Because it lacks the conserved phenylalanine or tryptophan at the end, this CDR3 is likely a read error. This chain uses TRBV18 with TRBJ1-2; D unresolved. This CDR3 is built from 12 residues. Germline loops: CDR1 KGHSH, CDR2 LQKENI. Trimming removed 3 bases at V and 3 bases at J, with 5 bases between. CDR3 loop: CASSPSDYGYTL. The CDR3 DNA is TGTGCCAGCTCACCTTCAGACTATGGCTACACCCTC.

V usage is TRBV7-2 and J usage is TRBJ1-1; D is ambiguous. Trimming took off 6 bases at V and 0 bases at J, with 14 bases between the two ends. Germline values: CDR1 SGHTA, CDR2 FQGNSA. This CDR3 is 15 amino acids long. As DNA, the CDR3 is TGTGCCAGCAGGTTACAGCGATCTCTGAACACTGAAGCTTTCTTT. Its translation: CASRLQRSLNTEAFF. Complete variable domain (other parts from reference TRBV7-2 and TRBJ1-1): GAGVSQSPSNKVTEKGKDVELRCDPISGHTALYWYRQSLGQGLEFLIYFQGNSAPDKSGLPSDRFSAERTGGSVSTLTIQRTQQEDSAVYLCASRLQRSLNTEAFFGQGTRLTVV.

Worth noting for this clonotype: One end of the junction fails to match germline, which may point to a read error. The chain couples TRBV20-1 to TRBJ2-5; D unresolved. This CDR3 comprises 10 residues. The germline V gene has CDR1 DFQATT and CDR2 SNEGSKA (reference sequence). The CDR3 loop is CSAPLRGEGF. The CDR3 nucleotides read TGCAGCGCTCCCCTCCGTGGAGAAGGTTTC.

The chain combines TRBV5-5 with TRBJ1-5; D unresolved. Germline V gene sequence: CDR1 SGHKS, CDR2 YYEKEE (reference sequence). CDR3 size: 15 residues. V was shortened by 1 base and J by 0 bases, with 8 bases between the two germline ends. The CDR3 DNA sequence: TGTGCCAGCAGCTTGCGAACGCATAGCAATCAGCCCCAGCATTTT. It translates to CASSLRTHSNQPQHF.

The J gene is TRBJ2-7, the V gene TRBV5-6; maybe TRBD1 (6 bases). This CDR3 has 15 residues. Trimming removed 4 bases from V and 3 bases from J, with 17 bases in between. CDR1 and CDR2 from the germline V gene are SGHDT and YYEEEE. CDR3: CASSITGKALYEQYF. CDR3 coding DNA: TGTGCCAGCAGCATCACAGGGAAGGCGCTCTACGAGCAGTACTTC.

This chain connects TRBV10-3 to TRBJ2-1; the D gene is possibly TRBD1 (5 bases). The length of the CDR3 is 16 residues. CDR1 is ENHRY, CDR2 SYGVKD, per germline. V lost 3 bases and J lost 0, with 12 bases in between. The DNA for the CDR3 is TGTGCCATCAGTGATAAGGACACCAGCTCCTACAATGAGCAGTTCTTC. This translates into CAISDKDTSSYNEQFF.

The chain has TRBV28 and TRBJ1-1; D uncertain. The CDR3 is 15 amino acids. Germline V lookup: CDR1 MDHEN, CDR2 SYDVKM. The germline V and J ends were trimmed by 6 bases and 1 base, with 15 bases remaining between them. CDR3 coding DNA: TGTGCCAGCAGGGGTTCTAAGGCGGGGAACACTGAAGCTTTCTTT. Its protein is CASRGSKAGNTEAFF.

The chain couples TRBV7-2 to TRBJ1-5; 8 nucleotides agree with TRBD1. Germline CDR1 reads SGHTA; CDR2 reads FQGNSA. V shed 3 bases and J 0 bases; nucleotides not matched to a gene: 10. The CDR3 covers 18 residues. The CDR3 loop is CASSLGWGQAYSNQPQHF. CDR3 in DNA: TGTGCCAGCAGCTTGGGGTGGGGACAGGCTTATAGCAATCAGCCCCAGCATTTT. The variable domain in full, with the rest retrieved from reference TRBV7-2 and TRBJ1-5, is GAGVSQSPSNKVTEKGKDVELRCDPISGHTALYWYRQSLGQGLEFLIYFQGNSAPDKSGLPSDRFSAERTGGSVSTLTIQRTQQEDSAVYLCASSLGWGQAYSNQPQHFGDGTRLSIL.

This rearrangement joins TRBV25-1 to TRBJ1-4; D perhaps matches TRBD1 (6 bases). This CDR3 comprises 18 residues. The germline V gene has CDR1 MGHDK and CDR2 SYGVNS. The V end lost 0 bases, the J end lost 0 bases, and 14 bases lay between the germline ends. CDR3 in DNA: TGTGCCAGCAGTGAATATCTCGGGGGCCCTGCAACTAATGAAAAACTGTTTTTT. Protein: CASSEYLGGPATNEKLFF.

This clonotype was seen only a few times. A much larger clone sits a single nucleotide away, making a read error possible. The V call is TRBV28, the J call TRBJ1-4; tentatively, D is TRBD1 (6 bases). Germline CDR1 is MDHEN and CDR2 is SYDVKM. This CDR3 is built from 15 residues. CDR3 loop: CVSSFGGGTNEKLFF. As DNA, the CDR3 is TGTGTCAGCAGTTTCGGAGGGGGGACTAATGAAAAACTGTTTTTT.

This clonotype was recorded many times. The gene calls are TRBV2 and TRBJ1-1; D gene ambiguous. This CDR3 has 13 amino acids. The V and J ends lost 5 bases and 1 base respectively, with 8 bases between them. Germline CDR1 is SNHLY and CDR2 is FYNNEI. In DNA, the CDR3 is TGTGCCAGCAGTAAATCGGAGAACACTGAAGCTTTCTTT. Its protein product is CASSKSENTEAFF.

This clonotype has a count of ten or more. The gene calls are TRBV10-3 and TRBJ1-2; 10 positions match TRBD1. The CDR3 is 13 amino acids. Germline CDR1 and CDR2: ENHRY and SYGVKD. With V trimmed by 5 bases and J by 8 bases, 5 bases remained unmatched. CDR3 protein: CAISRQGAQGYTF. The CDR3 DNA is TGTGCCATCAGTCGACAGGGGGCTCAAGGCTACACCTTC.

J is TRBJ2-7 and V is TRBV10-3; either TRBD1 or TRBD2 may supply D (6 bases each). CDR3 length equals 16 residues. V shed 6 bases and J shed 1 base, with 19 bases lying between them. Germline values: CDR1 ENHRY, CDR2 SYGVKD. The DNA for the CDR3 is TGTGCCATCAGGGGGGGCAGGGGCGGACCTTCCTACGAGCAGTACTTC. Translation gives CAIRGGRGGPSYEQYF.